This T cell receptor (beta chain) stems from a study of T cell responses to AZD1222 COVID-19 vaccine. Study context: Second-dose recipients at about 4 or about 12 weeks were treated as one pooled group. Regarding the study as a whole: Baseline seropositivity occurred in only a handful of AZD1222 recipients.

Trimming cost V 4 bases and J 4 bases; bases outside gene matches: 4. The CDR3 runs 14 residues. Germline V lookup: CDR1 SGHTA, CDR2 FQGTGA. Sequencing was performed with immunoSEQ multiplex PCR; in TCRdb, only in-frame clones are kept and a portion is missing. The sample holds about 83,000 clones, more than 75% seen once. Points on this clone: The antigen is not known.

This specimen was peripheral blood, taken on day 0 of AZD1222 vaccination. The TCR sequence derives from an adult in good health. The chain joins TRBV7-3 to TRBJ2-3, with 8 bases matching TRBD2. CDR3 sequence: CASSSSGRADTQYF. Here the CDR3 DNA reads TGTGCCAGCAGCTCCAGCGGGAGAGCAGATACGCAGTATTTT.